This is a list of T cell receptor beta chains from one sample in a study of CD8 T cells in Susac syndrome. TCRdb reprocessed the immunoSEQ multiplex PCR reads with MiXCR, giving one entry per CDR3 protein. The sample has some 160,000 distinct CDR3 sequences; approximately 94% are singletons. What was sequenced was CD4+ T cells from PBMCs. The receptors come from a human donor with Susac syndrome. Both conserved end residues are part of each CDR3. A D gene is named only where the DNA matches it firmly.

V: TRBV30; D: -; J: TRBJ2-3; CDR3: CAWSSGGKGTDTQYF
V: TRBV7-2; D: TRBD2; J: TRBJ2-1; CDR3: CASSLAALAGGQDEQFF
V: TRBV7-7; D: -; J: TRBJ1-5; CDR3: CASSFLIGNQPQHF
V: TRBV20-1; D: -; J: TRBJ2-4; CDR3: CSARDSGLAKNIQYF
V: TRBV20-1; D: TRBD2; J: TRBJ2-7; CDR3: CSASVGGAVGEQYF
V: TRBV2; D: -; J: TRBJ1-6; CDR3: CASSGPPNSPLHF
V: TRBV4-1; D: -; J: TRBJ2-7; CDR3: CASSQEGDFSRRYEQYF
V: TRBV30; D: TRBD2; J: TRBJ2-3; CDR3: CAWHQRGPGDTQYF
V: TRBV2; D: -; J: TRBJ2-3; CDR3: CASSEREDTQYF
V: TRBV12-3/TRBV12-4; D: TRBD1; J: TRBJ1-2; CDR3: CASTWDRLGYTF
V: TRBV6-1; D: -; J: TRBJ2-5; CDR3: CASNPGYQETQYF
V: TRBV12-3/TRBV12-4; D: TRBD2; J: TRBJ2-7; CDR3: CASRIAGGREQYF
V: TRBV30; D: -; J: TRBJ1-5; CDR3: CAWSRGGSGRFSNQPQHF
V: TRBV6-4; D: -; J: TRBJ2-1; CDR3: CASSDSGGHNEQFF
V: TRBV10-1; D: -; J: TRBJ2-1; CDR3: CASSVNYNEQFF
V: TRBV5-1; D: TRBD1; J: TRBJ2-1; CDR3: CASSLATGNNEQFF
V: TRBV18; D: TRBD1; J: TRBJ1-5; CDR3: CASSQQGAQPQHF
V: TRBV29-1; D: TRBD2; J: TRBJ2-7; CDR3: CSVKPGGGRYEQYF
V: TRBV7-2; D: -; J: TRBJ2-7; CDR3: CASSPYGGPYEQYF
V: TRBV30; D: -; J: TRBJ2-3; CDR3: CAWTQGLSTDTQYF
V: TRBV19; D: -; J: TRBJ1-1; CDR3: CASSIGAMNTEAFF
V: TRBV15; D: -; J: TRBJ2-7; CDR3: CATSRAGRDEQYF
V: TRBV3-1; D: TRBD1; J: TRBJ2-5; CDR3: CASSPEGPGGETQYF
V: TRBV3-1; D: -; J: TRBJ2-3; CDR3: CASSHNRDTQYF
V: TRBV5-5; D: TRBD1; J: TRBJ1-5; CDR3: CASSFEGAGRAQHF
V: TRBV29-1; D: TRBD1; J: TRBJ1-1; CDR3: CSVRTGSTEAFF
V: TRBV5-1; D: TRBD2; J: TRBJ2-3; CDR3: CASSEGLAGLTDTQYF
V: TRBV3-1; D: -; J: TRBJ1-2; CDR3: CASSQEGENGYTF
V: TRBV6-5; D: -; J: TRBJ2-5; CDR3: CASSYQGRDQETQYF
V: TRBV9; D: -; J: TRBJ2-2; CDR3: CASSVVGDSGELFF
V: TRBV7-2; D: -; J: TRBJ2-4; CDR3: CASSPQLGGDAKNIQYF
V: TRBV29-1; D: -; J: TRBJ1-4; CDR3: CSVADVGHEKLFF
V: TRBV5-6; D: TRBD1; J: TRBJ2-2; CDR3: CASSYRDRGTGELFF
V: TRBV5-1; D: -; J: TRBJ2-5; CDR3: CASSSRPSTSETQYF
V: TRBV20-1; D: TRBD1; J: TRBJ2-5; CDR3: CSARRDRDQETQYF
V: TRBV20-1; D: TRBD1; J: TRBJ2-1; CDR3: CSARSGGTTRNEQFF
V: TRBV5-4; D: -; J: TRBJ2-1; CDR3: CASSPAGGGNYNEQFF
V: TRBV7-8; D: -; J: TRBJ1-6; CDR3: CASSLAEPPLHF
V: TRBV5-1; D: TRBD1; J: TRBJ1-6; CDR3: CASSAGSGQHNSPLHF
V: TRBV12-3/TRBV12-4; D: TRBD1; J: TRBJ1-1; CDR3: CASSLGQGARAEAFF
V: TRBV23-1; D: -; J: TRBJ2-7; CDR3: CASSQYEGSSYEQYF
V: TRBV2; D: -; J: TRBJ2-2; CDR3: CASTLSANTGELFF
V: TRBV5-1; D: -; J: TRBJ2-7; CDR3: CASSFPDTPYEQYF
V: TRBV20-1; D: -; J: TRBJ1-1; CDR3: CSAAPREAEAFF
V: TRBV11-2; D: -; J: TRBJ2-1; CDR3: CASSSKAGSYNEQFF
V: TRBV7-3; D: -; J: TRBJ2-2; CDR3: CASSQSRGTGELFF
V: TRBV3-1; D: -; J: TRBJ1-2; CDR3: CASSQEEGRPYGYTF
V: TRBV2; D: TRBD2; J: TRBJ2-3; CDR3: CASKRGGSTDTQYF
V: TRBV20-1; D: -; J: TRBJ1-3; CDR3: CSATDRPGNTIYF
V: TRBV3-1; D: -; J: TRBJ2-5; CDR3: CASSQASRETQYF
V: TRBV20-1; D: TRBD2; J: TRBJ2-7; CDR3: CSATVGLAGRQFYEQYF
V: TRBV6-6; D: TRBD1; J: TRBJ1-1; CDR3: CASSGTGLRTEAFF
V: TRBV9; D: -; J: TRBJ2-1; CDR3: CASSFDRDEQFF